These 20 T cell receptor beta chains originate from one sample sequenced in a study of blood T cell repertoires in COVID-19. Assay: immunoSEQ multiplex PCR; the TCRdb copy retains only in-frame clones and omits some. This sample has under 250,000 clones, with 88% found just once. The sequenced material came from PBMCs or T cells enriched from blood (not recorded which). The receptors stem from a woman between 35 and 50 years old who had been exposed to COVID-19.

The chain is built from TRBV30 and TRBJ1-2; D not resolved. Germline V gene lookup returns CDR1 GTSNPN and CDR2 SVGIG (reference sequence). The CDR3 covers 12 residues. V was trimmed by 2 bases and J by 8 bases, leaving 12 bases between them. CDR3 bases: TGTGCCTGGAGTACGGGAGGAGAAGGCTACACCTTC. This gives the protein CAWSTGGEGYTF.

This rearrangement joins TRBV3-1 (or the pseudogene TRBV3-2) to TRBJ1-1; TRBD1 is a possible D gene (5 bases). Germline assignment: CDR1 LGHDT and CDR2 YNNKEL (reference sequence). The length of the CDR3 is 13 residues. Trimming left V 0 bases short and J 5 bases short, with 7 bases between. This CDR3 reads CASSQEGGTEAFF. CDR3 sequence (DNA): TGTGCCAGCAGCCAAGAGGGGGGGACTGAAGCTTTCTTT.

The chain is built from TRBV5-5 and TRBJ2-3; no definite D call. Germline V gene sequence: CDR1 SGHKS, CDR2 YYEKEE (reference sequence). The V end lost 3 bases, the J end lost 4 bases, and 6 bases lay between the germline ends. This CDR3 region has 12 residues. CDR3 bases: TGTGCCAGCAGCTCCCCCGCAGATACGCAGTATTTT. Amino acid sequence: CASSSPADTQYF.

This rearrangement joins TRBV7-8 to TRBJ2-7; no definite D call. The CDR3 consists of 14 residues. CDR1 is SGHVS and CDR2 is FQNEAQ in the germline V gene. V lost 1 base and J 1 base, leaving 8 bases between the germline ends. CDR3 sequence: CASSLVAGSYEQYF. The CDR3 DNA sequence: TGTGCCAGCAGCTTAGTAGCCGGTTCCTACGAGCAGTACTTC. The full variable domain, rest sourced from reference TRBV7-8 and TRBJ2-7, is GAGVSQSPRYKVAKRGQDVALRCDPISGHVSLFWYQQALGQGPEFLTYFQNEAQLDKSGLPSDRFFAERPEGSVSTLKIQRTQQEDSAVYLCASSLVAGSYEQYFGPGTRLTVT.

This clone was picked up a small number of times. The chain recombines TRBV2 with TRBJ1-2, with a possible D match to TRBD1 (5 bases). The CDR3 runs to 16 residues. V was pared by 0 bases and J by 4 bases, with 15 bases between. The germline gives CDR1 SNHLY, CDR2 FYNNEI. CDR3 sequence reads: CASSEAQGSLGYGYTF. For the CDR3, the DNA is TGTGCCAGCAGTGAAGCGCAGGGATCTCTGGGCTATGGCTACACCTTC.

This rearrangement joins TRBV11-1 to TRBJ1-2; perhaps TRBD1 as D (5 bases). Germline values: CDR1 SGHAT, CDR2 FQDESV (reference sequence). The CDR3 totals 13 residues. The ends were cut back, 5 bases at V and 7 bases at J, with 14 bases in the middle. CDR3 DNA: TGTGCCAGCAGCATAGAGGGCAGGGCTGGCTACACCTTC. Translating gives CASSIEGRAGYTF.

The V gene is TRBV19, the J gene TRBJ1-5; no reliable D call. V was cut by 3 bases and J by 7 bases, with 13 bases left in between. The CDR3 covers 14 residues. Germline V gene sequence: CDR1 LNHDA, CDR2 SQIVND (reference sequence). CDR3 region: CASSIGFSGQPQHF. In DNA form, the CDR3 reads TGTGCCAGTAGTATCGGTTTTTCGGGACAGCCCCAGCATTTT.

The V gene is TRBV30, the J gene TRBJ1-1, with D perhaps matching TRBD1 (5 bases). Deletions cut 8 bases from V and 6 bases from J, with 13 bases between. The CDR3 consists of 11 residues. CDR1 GTSNPN and CDR2 SVGIG come from the germline V gene (reference sequence). In nucleotides, the CDR3 is TGTGCCAGTAATAGGGGCGCTGAAGCTTTCTTT. Amino acid sequence: CASNRGAEAFF.

The chain uses TRBV4-1 and TRBJ1-5; weak D call: TRBD1 (5 bases). From germline, CDR1 is MGHRA and CDR2 YSYEKL. Deletions cut 3 bases from V and 0 bases from J, with 12 bases between. CDR3 size: 16 residues. The CDR3, as DNA: TGCGCCAGCAGCCAGGAATCAGGGTATAGCAATCAGCCCCAGCATTTT. Amino acid sequence: CASSQESGYSNQPQHF.

The rearrangement links TRBV6-5 to TRBJ1-1, with D perhaps matching TRBD1 (5 bases). CDR3 length equals 14 residues. V gave up 4 bases and J gave up 2 bases, with 11 bases separating them. Germline CDR1 is MNHEY and CDR2 is SVGAGI. CDR3 nucleotide sequence: TGTGCCAGCAGTTTCTCGGGACTTAACACTGAAGCTTTCTTT. Protein sequence: CASSFSGLNTEAFF.

The V call is TRBV28, the J call TRBJ2-5, with a possible D match to TRBD2 (6 bases). Trimming left V 5 bases short and J 14 bases short, with 18 bases between. From germline, CDR1 is MDHEN and CDR2 SYDVKM. There are 12 residues in the CDR3. The CDR3 DNA is TGTGCCAGCAGTCCCCGTCGTGCGGGGCCATACTTC. It codes for CASSPRRAGPYF.

The chain uses TRBV6-5 and TRBJ2-1, with 7 positions matching TRBD2. The CDR3 loop spans 15 amino acids. V was clipped by 5 bases and J by 4 bases; unmatched bases: 8. Germline V gene lookup returns CDR1 MNHEY and CDR2 SVGAGI. CDR3 sequence: CASSPRTRGYNEQFF. CDR3 bases: TGTGCCAGCAGTCCACGGACTAGAGGTTACAATGAGCAGTTCTTC.

In DNA, the CDR3 is TGCGCCAGCAGCCAAGAAGGCGTGGGTACAGCGGGAGGGGATACGCAGTATTTT. Residues: CASSQEGVGTAGGDTQYF. This chain links TRBV4-3 with TRBJ2-3; 10 positions agree with TRBD2. Germline loops: CDR1 LGHNA, CDR2 YSLEER. V lost 0 bases to trimming and J lost 6 bases; unmatched junction nucleotides: 12. The CDR3 is 18 amino acids.

The chain uses TRBV4-3 and TRBJ1-4, with a weak D call TRBD1 (6 bases). The CDR3 loop spans 16 amino acids. Germline assignment: CDR1 LGHNA and CDR2 YSLEER. Trimming pared 0 bases from V and 7 bases from J, leaving 15 bases between. CDR3 region: CASSQDREGDGEKLFF. The CDR3 DNA sequence: TGCGCCAGCAGCCAAGATAGGGAGGGGGACGGTGAAAAACTGTTTTTT.

The chain joins TRBV27 to TRBJ1-4; 7 bases fit TRBD1. The CDR3 length is 15 residues. CDR1 and CDR2 from the germline V gene are MNHEY and SMNVEV (reference sequence). Trimming took 6 bases from V and 6 from J; bases not matched to a gene: 10. The CDR3 DNA is TGTGCCAGCAGCCCCGTGGACAGGCGGCATGAAAAACTGTTTTTT. It codes for CASSPVDRRHEKLFF.

The chain joins TRBV11-2 to TRBJ2-1; 9 nucleotides agree with TRBD2. Germline V CDR1 and CDR2: SGHAT, FQNNGV. J was trimmed by 1 base and V by 7 bases; bases with no gene match: 2. The CDR3 has 14 amino acids. The CDR3 sequence is CASMRGGSYNEQFF. CDR3 DNA sequence: TGTGCCAGCATGCGGGGGGGATCCTACAATGAGCAGTTCTTC.

The J gene is TRBJ2-2, the V gene TRBV20-1; TRBD1 aligns across 8 bases. The CDR3 loop spans 15 amino acids. Germline CDR1 and CDR2: DFQATT and SNEGSKA (reference sequence). The ends lost 3 bases at V and 0 bases at J; junction bases unmatched: 3. The CDR3 reads CSASAQGANTGELFF. The CDR3, as DNA: TGCAGTGCTAGTGCACAGGGGGCGAACACCGGGGAGCTGTTTTTT.

The chain links TRBV11-3 to TRBJ2-1; 10 nucleotides align to TRBD2. V was clipped by 2 bases and J by 4 bases; unmatched bases: 2. Germline values: CDR1 SGHNT, CDR2 YENEEA. The CDR3 has 15 residues. This CDR3 is CASSLLAGVYNEQFF. In nucleotides, the CDR3 is TGTGCCAGCAGCTTACTAGCGGGAGTATACAATGAGCAGTTCTTC.

CDR3 bases: TGTGCCAGCAGCCAAGGAGGATTGATTCTGACAGAGAACACTGAAGCTTTCTTT. This encodes CASSQGGLILTENTEAFF. The chain links TRBV3-1 (or the pseudogene TRBV3-2) to TRBJ1-1, with a tentative D call TRBD1 (5 bases). Looked up from germline, CDR1 is LGHDT and CDR2 is YNNKEL (reference sequence). V lost 1 base and J 1 base, leaving 19 bases between the germline ends. This CDR3 spans 18 amino acids.

Worth noting for this clone: An end of the junction differs from the germline gene, which may be a read error. The chain uses TRBV5-1 and TRBJ1-3, with D maybe TRBD1 (6 bases). Looked up from germline, CDR1 is SGHRS and CDR2 is YFSETQ. CDR3 length equals 15 residues. CDR3 amino acids: CASSVTGTSGNTIYF. The CDR3 DNA sequence: TGTGCCAGCAGCGTCACAGGGACCTCTGGAAACACCATATATTTT.